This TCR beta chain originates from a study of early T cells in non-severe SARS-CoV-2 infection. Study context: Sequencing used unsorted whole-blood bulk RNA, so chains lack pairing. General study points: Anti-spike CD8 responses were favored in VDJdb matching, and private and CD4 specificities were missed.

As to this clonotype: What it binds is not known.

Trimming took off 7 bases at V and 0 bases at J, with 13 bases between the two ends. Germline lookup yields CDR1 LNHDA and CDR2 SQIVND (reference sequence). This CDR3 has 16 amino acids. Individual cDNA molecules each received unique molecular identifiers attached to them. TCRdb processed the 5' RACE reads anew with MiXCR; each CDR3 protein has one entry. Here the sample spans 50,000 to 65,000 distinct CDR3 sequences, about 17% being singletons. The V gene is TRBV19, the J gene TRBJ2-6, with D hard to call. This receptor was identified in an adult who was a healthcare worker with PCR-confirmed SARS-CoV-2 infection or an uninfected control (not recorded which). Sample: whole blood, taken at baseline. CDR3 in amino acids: CASKDLEHSGANVLTF. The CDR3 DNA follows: TGTGCCAGTAAGGATCTCGAGCACTCTGGGGCCAACGTCCTGACTTTC.